Described below is a single T cell receptor (beta chain) sequence and its context. TCRdb independently ran MiXCR on the RT-PCR reads; one entry per CDR3 protein. The table includes hundreds of thousands of distinct CDR3 sequences, 16% detected once. This entry belongs to a study of patients and donors after allogeneic stem cell transplantation. There are 16 residues in the CDR3. Germline CDR1 MDHEN, CDR2 SYDVKM. With 4 bases removed from V and 3 bases from J, the gap between germline ends came to 19 bases. The sequence derives from a human donor who was either an allogeneic HSCT recipient or a stem cell or donor lymphocyte infusion donor (not recorded which). It is not recorded whose cells these are; they may come from a transplant donor. The material sequenced was blood, either unsorted or a sorted T cell fraction (not recorded which). The V and J genes are TRBV28 and TRBJ2-7, with TRBD2 as a possible D gene (6 bases). The CDR3 region is CASSSLGTSVHYEQYF. DNA of the CDR3: TGTGCCAGCAGTTCCCTCGGGACTTCGGTTCACTACGAGCAGTACTTC.